The T cell receptor (beta chain) under discussion was sequenced for a study of shared clonotypes between healthy human individuals. Selected positively for CCR7 and CD45RO-negative, naive CD8 cells excluded terminally differentiated effector memory CD45RA+ cells. Clones were read by immunoSEQ multiplex PCR, and TCRdb kept only the in-frame ones, dropping some. The sample includes about 2 million clones, around 96% of them seen just once. There are 15 residues in the CDR3. CDR1 is MNHNY and CDR2 is SVGAGI in the germline V gene (reference sequence). V trimming: 6 bases; J trimming: 5 bases; junction bases outside the gene matches: 10.

The V and J genes are TRBV6-6 and TRBJ2-1, with TRBD1 matching over 7 bases. This sequence was found in a man between 18 and 35 years old in good health. Sequencing input: naive CD8+ T cells sorted from blood. The CDR3 protein is CASSRRQGLDNEQFF. The CDR3 coding sequence is TGTGCCAGCAGCCGACGACAGGGTCTCGACAATGAGCAGTTCTTC.